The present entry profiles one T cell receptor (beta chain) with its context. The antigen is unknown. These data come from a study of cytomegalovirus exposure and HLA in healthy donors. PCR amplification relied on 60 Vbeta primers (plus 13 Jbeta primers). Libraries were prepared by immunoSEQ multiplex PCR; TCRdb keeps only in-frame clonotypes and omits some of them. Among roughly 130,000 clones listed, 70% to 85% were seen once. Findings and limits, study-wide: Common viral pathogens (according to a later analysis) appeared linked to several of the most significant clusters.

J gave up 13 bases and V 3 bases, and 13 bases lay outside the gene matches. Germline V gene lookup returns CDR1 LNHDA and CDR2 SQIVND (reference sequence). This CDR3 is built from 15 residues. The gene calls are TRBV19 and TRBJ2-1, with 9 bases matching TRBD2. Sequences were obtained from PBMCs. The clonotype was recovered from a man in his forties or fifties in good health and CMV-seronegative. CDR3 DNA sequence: TGTGCCAGTAGTATGCGAGGGGGACTAGCCCCCAATCAGTTCTTC. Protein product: CASSMRGGLAPNQFF.